This passage covers 25 T cell receptor beta chains from one sample sequenced in a study of human T cells and chemical hapten exposure. TCRdb redid the calling of the RACE reads with MiXCR, one entry per CDR3 protein. Of tens of thousands of distinct CDR3 sequences in the sample, about 3% were seen once. Documented time point: patch test 2, 6 weeks after DPC sensitization. Treatment indicated: therapeutic diphenylcyclopropenone sensitization with weekly scalp DPC. The sample in question was whole blood, obtained in connection with sensitization to the hapten diphenylcyclopropenone (DPC). The receptors were gathered from a man between 40 and 49 years old with alopecia areata. Some clones in this sample may be carry-over from other donors' samples.

This clonotype has ten or more counts. The rearrangement joins TRBV20-1 to TRBJ2-7; D gene unclear. The CDR3 length is 13 residues. The germline gives CDR1 DFQATT, CDR2 SNEGSKA (reference sequence). With 1 base removed from V and 3 bases from J, the gap between germline ends came to 10 bases. CDR3 amino acids: CSARGSDGYEQYF. The CDR3 DNA is TGCAGTGCTAGAGGTTCTGACGGCTACGAGCAGTACTTC.

At least ten counts were recorded for this clonotype. This chain joins TRBV5-1 and TRBJ1-6, with TRBD1 as a possible D gene (5 bases). This CDR3 spans 14 amino acids. The ends were cut back, 1 base at V and 7 bases at J, with 9 bases in the middle. From germline, CDR1 is SGHRS and CDR2 YFSETQ. The CDR3 region has the DNA TGCGCCAGCAGCTTGAGGGACGGCAATTCACCCCTCCACTTT. Residues: CASSLRDGNSPLHF. Full variable domain (outside the CDR3, taken from reference TRBV5-1 and TRBJ1-6): KAGVTQTPRYLIKTRGQQVTLSCSPISGHRSVSWYQQTPGQGLQFLFEYFSETQRNKGNFPGRFSGRQFSNSRSEMNVSTLELGDSALYLCASSLRDGNSPLHFGNGTRLTVT.

There are many counts of this clonotype. The J gene is TRBJ2-1, the V gene TRBV6-2 or TRBV6-3, with D possibly TRBD1 on 6 matching bases. V was clipped by 6 bases and J by 0 bases, with 9 bases between them. The CDR3 loop spans 14 amino acids. Germline CDR1 is MNHEY and CDR2 is SVGEGT. CDR3 protein: CASRTGGSYNEQFF. CDR3 nucleotides: TGTGCCAGCAGGACAGGAGGCTCCTACAATGAGCAGTTCTTC.

In this sample, this clonotype turned up many times. The rearrangement joins TRBV9 to TRBJ2-7; TRBD2 aligns across 12 bases. Germline lookup yields CDR1 SGDLS and CDR2 YYNGEE. The CDR3 runs 14 residues. V shed 4 bases, J shed 7 bases, and the junction held 6 bases outside the gene matches. Here the CDR3 reads CASSPRLAGVEQYF. As DNA, the CDR3 is TGTGCCAGCAGCCCACGACTAGCGGGAGTTGAGCAGTACTTC.

In its sample, this clonotype was seen many times. The chain is built from TRBV29-1 and TRBJ2-3, with D perhaps matching TRBD1 (7 bases). V was trimmed by 5 bases and J by 0 bases, leaving 15 bases between them. This CDR3 region has 15 residues. CDR1 is SQVTM and CDR2 is ANQGSEA in the germline V gene. CDR3 DNA sequence: TGCAGCGTTACCAGGCCAGGGGGGAGCACAGATACGCAGTATTTT. It codes for CSVTRPGGSTDTQYF.

The sample holds many counts of this clonotype. This sequence joins TRBV20-1 and TRBJ2-3, with TRBD1 matching over 7 bases. The CDR3 spans 16 residues. Trimming removed 1 base from V and 0 bases from J; junction bases left unmatched: 7. The germline CDR1 and CDR2 sequences are DFQATT and SNEGSKA (reference sequence). In DNA form, the CDR3 reads TGCAGTGCTAGAGCACCTCGACAGGGCAGCACAGATACGCAGTATTTT. It is translated as CSARAPRQGSTDTQYF.

This clonotype came up many times. This chain connects TRBV12-3 or TRBV12-4 to TRBJ1-2; TRBD1 matches at 7 bases. CDR3 size: 16 residues. Trimming at V came to 4 bases and at J to 1 base, leaving 9 bases not matched to a gene. DNA for the CDR3: TGTGCCAGCAGTTCAAGCTCCCAGGGGGGTAACTATGGCTACACCTTC. Its protein is CASSSSSQGGNYGYTF.

About this clonotype itself: With a much larger clone just one base away, this may be a read error. This chain connects TRBV27 to TRBJ2-1; D is uncertain. Germline assignment: CDR1 MNHEY and CDR2 SMNVEV (reference sequence). This CDR3 comprises 16 residues. V lost 5 bases and J 2 bases, leaving 16 bases between the germline ends. CDR3 sequence: CASSPDPLRPYNEQFF. Written as DNA, the CDR3 is TGTGCCAGCAGTCCAGACCCCCTACGCCCCTACAATGAGCAGTTCTTC.

This clonotype was seen repeatedly, ten times or more. The chain carries TRBV21-1 and TRBJ1-5; the D call of TRBD1 is as the table states it, not checked on the DNA. TRBV21-1 is designated a pseudogene. This CDR3 has 16 amino acids. The CDR3 nucleotides are TGTGCCAGCAGCGCTCTAGGGGGACAGTCCAATCAGCCCCAGCATTTT. Residues: CASSALGGQSNQPQHF.

This clonotype was observed at least ten times. The chain carries TRBV5-1 and TRBJ1-1; 10 bases align to TRBD1. The CDR3 covers 14 residues. Germline-derived CDR1 and CDR2 are SGHRS and YFSETQ. V lost 4 bases and J lost 5; bases outside the gene matches: 5. CDR3 protein: CASSPWTGGTEAFF. CDR3 in DNA: TGCGCCAGCAGCCCCTGGACAGGGGGAACTGAAGCTTTCTTT.

In this sample, this clonotype turned up a few times. The chain carries TRBV20-1 and TRBJ1-5; weak D call: TRBD1 (5 bases). The CDR3 consists of 12 residues. The germline V and J ends were trimmed by 5 bases and 9 bases, with 14 bases remaining between them. The germline V gene encodes CDR1 DFQATT and CDR2 SNEGSKA (reference sequence). The CDR3 coding sequence is TGCAGTGCTGCCGGGACCCGGGGGCCCCAGCATTTT. Protein sequence: CSAAGTRGPQHF.

This clonotype was counted at least ten times. This chain links TRBV20-1 with TRBJ2-7, with 8 bases fitting TRBD2. Germline V gene data show CDR1 as DFQATT and CDR2 as SNEGSKA (reference sequence). This CDR3 has 14 amino acids. V lost 4 bases to trimming and J lost 0 bases; unmatched junction nucleotides: 5. The CDR3 DNA reads TGCAGTGCTAACTTAGCGGGATCCTCCTACGAGCAGTACTTC. Amino acids: CSANLAGSSYEQYF.

The rearrangement uses TRBV19 and TRBJ1-2, with D hard to call. The length of the CDR3 is 11 residues. The germline V gene encodes CDR1 LNHDA and CDR2 SQIVND (reference sequence). Between the trimmed V and J ends, which lost 5 bases and 2 bases, there was a span of 3 bases. The CDR3 region has the DNA TGTGCCAGTAGTCAGAACTATGGCTACACCTTC. Protein sequence: CASSQNYGYTF. The whole variable domain, filled in from reference TRBV19 and TRBJ1-2, reads DGGITQSPKYLFRKEGQNVTLSCEQNLNHDAMYWYRQDPGQGLRLIYYSQIVNDFQKGDIAEGYSVSREKKESFPLTVTSAQKNPTAFYLCASSQNYGYTFGSGTRLTVV.

Ten or more counts support this clonotype. V usage is TRBV6-5 and J usage is TRBJ1-1, with a tentative D call TRBD1 (6 bases). The germline V gene has CDR1 MNHEY and CDR2 SVGAGI. With 5 bases removed from V and 0 bases from J, the gap between germline ends came to 13 bases. This CDR3 comprises 15 residues. The CDR3 sequence is CASSKPGQVNTEAFF. Here the CDR3 DNA reads TGTGCCAGCAGTAAGCCGGGACAAGTGAACACTGAAGCTTTCTTT.

Many counts were recorded for this clonotype. The chain has TRBV28 and TRBJ2-5; no reliable D call. The CDR3 consists of 12 residues. Germline CDR1 and CDR2: MDHEN and SYDVKM. V gave up 4 bases and J gave up 3 bases, with 6 bases separating them. The CDR3 DNA is TGTGCCAGCAGTTATGCGGAAGAGACCCAGTACTTC. Translating gives CASSYAEETQYF.

This clonotype has at least ten counts. The chain has TRBV20-1 and TRBJ2-1, with 11 bases matching TRBD1. The V and J ends lost 2 bases and 15 bases, in that order; junction bases with no gene match: 9. The CDR3 runs to 13 residues. Germline V gene data show CDR1 as DFQATT and CDR2 as SNEGSKA (reference sequence). In nucleotides, the CDR3 is TGCAGTGCTAGATTTCCGGGACAGGGGGAGGGGTTCTTC. It encodes CSARFPGQGEGFF.

This clonotype was observed at least ten times. The CDR3 loop reads CASSTSQGRTDTQYF. CDR3 coding DNA: TGTGCCAGCAGTACATCACAGGGTCGCACAGATACGCAGTATTTT. The chain links TRBV12-3 or TRBV12-4 to TRBJ2-3; maybe TRBD1 (6 bases). The germline V and J ends were trimmed by 5 bases and 1 base, with 13 bases remaining between them. The CDR3 is made up of 15 amino acids.

This clonotype counts as medium-sized. The chain is built from TRBV7-9 and TRBJ1-1, with D possibly being TRBD1 (5 bases). CDR1 SEHNR and CDR2 FQNEAQ come from the germline V gene (reference sequence). The CDR3 has 14 residues. The ends were cut back, 2 bases at V and 7 bases at J, with 14 bases in the middle. The CDR3 sequence is CASSLLGTGLEAFF. The CDR3 nucleotides are TGTGCCAGCAGCTTATTAGGCACAGGACTTGAAGCTTTCTTT.

The table lists this clonotype with a few counts. The rearrangement joins TRBV10-1 to TRBJ2-3; D is ambiguous. Deletions cut 0 bases from V and 5 bases from J, with 3 bases between. This CDR3 has 12 residues. CDR1 and CDR2 from the germline V gene are WNHNN and SYGVQD (reference sequence). CDR3 nucleotide sequence: TGCGCCAGCAGTGAGTCAGGAGATACGCAGTATTTT. Translation: CASSESGDTQYF.

The table lists this clonotype with many counts. The chain recombines TRBV11-2 with TRBJ2-1; D might be TRBD2 (6 bases). Germline V lookup: CDR1 SGHAT, CDR2 FQNNGV. There are 15 residues in the CDR3. V was trimmed by 5 bases and J by 3 bases, leaving 14 bases between them. The CDR3 bases are TGTGCCAGCAGCGCTTTGCGGGGTATCTACAATGAGCAGTTCTTC. It translates to CASSALRGIYNEQFF.

The V and J genes are TRBV2 and TRBJ2-4; 11 bases agree with TRBD2. The CDR3 is 13 amino acids. Germline V gene lookup returns CDR1 SNHLY and CDR2 FYNNEI. V gave up 4 bases and J gave up 15 bases; unmatched junction bases: 8. CDR3 DNA sequence: TGTGCCAGCAGTGTAGAGACTAGCGGGACAGGGTACTTC. It specifies CASSVETSGTGYF.

This clonotype was counted ten times or more. The chain recombines TRBV2 with TRBJ2-7; 11 bases fit TRBD1. V lost 6 bases and J lost 3; bases outside the gene matches: 7. Germline values: CDR1 SNHLY, CDR2 FYNNEI. The CDR3 spans 15 residues. Here the CDR3 reads CASRAGQGEFYEQYF. DNA of the CDR3: TGTGCCAGCAGGGCGGGACAGGGGGAGTTCTACGAGCAGTACTTC.

This clonotype has at least ten counts. The rearrangement joins TRBV9 to TRBJ2-1; 7 bases align to TRBD2. V was clipped by 0 bases and J by 6 bases; unmatched bases: 15. This CDR3 spans 18 amino acids. The germline CDR1 and CDR2 sequences are SGDLS and YYNGEE. The CDR3 DNA sequence: TGTGCCAGCAGCGTAGGGGATGAGGTAGCGGGCGTGATCAATGAGCAGTTCTTC. Translated, it gives CASSVGDEVAGVINEQFF.

This clonotype came up many times. The chain recombines TRBV28 with TRBJ2-2; 10 bases map to TRBD1. The V gene end was trimmed by 8 bases and the J gene end by 4 bases; junction bases not matched to a gene: 13. The CDR3 is 17 amino acids. CDR1 and CDR2 (germline): MDHEN, SYDVKM. This chain's CDR3 is CASLQQWTGGSTGELFF. DNA of the CDR3: TGTGCCAGCTTACAGCAATGGACAGGGGGGTCCACCGGGGAGCTGTTTTTT.

This clonotype was detected many times. The chain recombines TRBV18 with TRBJ2-3, with D unclear. The V gene lost 3 bases and the J gene lost 2 bases, with 6 bases spanning the gap. Germline values: CDR1 KGHSH, CDR2 LQKENI. This CDR3 has 13 amino acids. CDR3 region: CASSPRTTDTQYF. CDR3 nucleotide sequence: TGTGCCAGCTCACCCCGGACCACAGATACGCAGTATTTT.